Presented here are 23 T cell receptor beta chains from one specimen sequenced in a study of T-cell memory formation after mild COVID-19 (dated by TCRdb to the early 2020s). The library was built by means of 5' RACE. The sample was run on an Illumina NovaSeq 6000. TCRdb trimmed public reads at Q25 via fastp, called clones via MiXCR and kept in-frame beta chains. Rows merge per CDR3 protein into single entries with the most common DNA and genes. For this sample there are some 340,000 distinct CDR3 sequences; around 13% appear just once. Over 20% of the sample rests with the top ten. Sequencing input: PBMCs or a T cell subset sorted from them (not recorded which). The source is a man younger than 35 who had mild COVID-19 (a few samples of this study predate the infection). The sample titles of this study are shuffled in the database, so cell type and time point are left out; the donor was told from shared clones.

The chain combines TRBV20-1 with TRBJ1-2; 8 bases are shared with TRBD1. Trimming cost V 6 bases and J 1 base; bases outside gene matches: 10. The CDR3 sequence is 15 residues long. Germline V lookup: CDR1 DFQATT, CDR2 SNEGSKA (reference sequence). For the CDR3, the DNA is TGCAGTGCAAGACAGGGGCCGGCCAATAACTATGGCTACACCTTC. As protein: CSARQGPANNYGYTF.

V and J are TRBV7-8 and TRBJ1-1; the D is unclear. V was trimmed by 3 bases and J by 2 bases, leaving 10 bases between them. The CDR3 has 14 residues. Germline V CDR1 and CDR2: SGHVS, FQNEAQ. CDR3 in DNA: TGTGCCAGCAGCTTTAAAGCTACCAACACTGAAGCTTTCTTT. Its protein is CASSFKATNTEAFF.

The sample holds many counts of this clonotype. CDR3 protein: CATTGDTDTDTQYF. The CDR3 DNA reads as TGTGCCACCACAGGGGATACAGACACAGATACGCAGTATTTT. The V and J genes are TRBV10-3 and TRBJ2-3; 7 nucleotides line up with TRBD1. Germline values: CDR1 ENHRY, CDR2 SYGVKD. This CDR3 is 14 amino acids long. J gave up 2 bases and V 10 bases, and 9 bases lay outside the gene matches.

This clonotype was seen ten or more times. The chain recombines TRBV5-5 with TRBJ1-2; 9 nucleotides line up with TRBD1. Unmatched junction bases numbered 11, after V lost 4 bases and J lost 4 bases. In germline, CDR1 is SGHKS, CDR2 YYEKEE (reference sequence). The CDR3 sequence is 16 residues long. The CDR3 here is CASSHDRGNNPYGYTF. DNA for the CDR3: TGTGCCAGCAGCCATGACAGGGGGAACAACCCCTATGGCTACACCTTC.

The table lists this clonotype with a few counts. The chain is built from TRBV4-2 and TRBJ2-3, with 9 bases fitting TRBD2. This CDR3 contains 18 residues. Germline V gives CDR1 LGHNA, CDR2 YNFKEQ. V trimming: 1 base; J trimming: 2 bases; junction bases outside the gene matches: 10. In nucleotides, the CDR3 is TGTGCCAGCAGCCAAGTCGGCGGGGGGGCCCCGATCACAGATACGCAGTATTTT. Translated: CASSQVGGGAPITDTQYF.

The chain couples TRBV20-1 to TRBJ2-5; 12 bases line up with TRBD1. The junction had 6 bases not matched to a gene; V was cut back by 5 bases and J by 5 bases. Germline lookup yields CDR1 DFQATT and CDR2 SNEGSKA (reference sequence). The CDR3 has 14 amino acids. DNA of the CDR3: TGCAGTGCTCCCGGGACAGGGGGCGTGGAGACCCAGTACTTC. Residues: CSAPGTGGVETQYF.

J is TRBJ2-5 and V is TRBV7-9; the D call may be TRBD1 or TRBD2 (6 bases each). Germline loops: CDR1 SEHNR, CDR2 FQNEAQ (reference sequence). The CDR3 length is 13 residues. V was cut by 5 bases and J by 7 bases, with 14 bases left in between. The chain's CDR3 is CASSPTGRRTQYF. In DNA, the CDR3 is TGTGCCAGCAGCCCCACAGGGAGGAGGACCCAGTACTTC.

This chain joins TRBV15 and TRBJ2-3; a weak D match, TRBD2 (6 bases). With 1 base removed from V and 3 bases from J, the gap between germline ends came to 11 bases. Germline CDR1 LNHNV, CDR2 YYDKDF (reference sequence). This CDR3 comprises 15 residues. The CDR3: CATSRVGGRTDTQYF. The CDR3 DNA follows: TGTGCCACCAGCAGAGTCGGGGGTCGGACAGATACGCAGTATTTT.

The chain has TRBV5-1 and TRBJ2-7; the match to TRBD1 covers 12 bases. The germline gives CDR1 SGHRS, CDR2 YFSETQ. The CDR3 extends over 15 amino acids. With V trimmed by 4 bases and J by 10 bases, 12 bases remained unmatched. The CDR3 sequence is CASSPGPGTGGDQYF. The CDR3 nucleotides are TGCGCCAGCAGCCCGGGGCCCGGGACAGGGGGCGACCAGTACTTC.

This clonotype appeared a few times. This sequence joins TRBV10-3 and TRBJ2-2; D not resolved. V shed 0 bases and J shed 6 bases, with 11 bases lying between them. The CDR3 has 15 residues. From germline, CDR1 is ENHRY and CDR2 SYGVKD. Here the CDR3 reads CAISESLSSAGELFF. CDR3 sequence (DNA): TGTGCCATCAGTGAGTCTCTGTCCAGCGCCGGGGAGCTGTTTTTT.

The chain couples TRBV4-3 to TRBJ1-1; no firm D call. Trimming removed 1 base at V and 0 bases at J, with 6 bases between. Germline CDR1 LGHNA, CDR2 YSLEER. The CDR3 has 14 residues. DNA for the CDR3: TGCGCCAGCAGCCAAGCCTTATTGAACACTGAAGCTTTCTTT. Translation: CASSQALLNTEAFF.

This chain connects TRBV24-1 to TRBJ2-1; D is perhaps TRBD1 (6 bases). Germline CDR1 and CDR2: KGHDR and SFDVKD. This CDR3 region has 14 residues. The V and J ends lost 7 bases and 6 bases respectively, with 15 bases between them. CDR3 protein: CATSGQRGLNEQFF. CDR3 in DNA: TGTGCCACCAGCGGACAGAGAGGGCTCAATGAGCAGTTCTTC.

This clonotype was picked up a small number of times. The rearrangement links TRBV5-1 to TRBJ2-1; 9 nucleotides align to TRBD2. Losses at the gene ends were 1 base for V and 10 bases for J; bases not matched to a gene: 12. The CDR3 spans 16 residues. CDR1 SGHRS and CDR2 YFSETQ come from the germline V gene. The CDR3 here is CASSLRLAARSVEQFF. The CDR3 region has the DNA TGCGCCAGCAGCTTGCGACTAGCGGCGCGATCCGTCGAGCAGTTCTTC.

This chain connects TRBV4-1 to TRBJ1-2, with D perhaps TRBD1 (5 bases). Germline loops: CDR1 MGHRA, CDR2 YSYEKL. This CDR3 is built from 17 residues. The germline V and J ends were trimmed by 3 bases and 3 bases, with 20 bases remaining between them. DNA for the CDR3: TGCGCCAGCAGCCACCTATCGATGGACGGGGGGGACTATGGCTACACCTTC. Residues: CASSHLSMDGGDYGYTF.

This chain connects TRBV3-1 to TRBJ1-5; D ambiguous. Deletions cut 0 bases from V and 5 bases from J, with 5 bases between. CDR3 length equals 13 residues. Looked up from germline, CDR1 is LGHDT and CDR2 is YNNKEL (reference sequence). Here the CDR3 DNA reads TGTGCCAGCAGCCAAGATGGCGATCAGCCCCAGCATTTT. It is translated as CASSQDGDQPQHF.

This clonotype was seen a handful of times. The chain carries TRBV20-1 and TRBJ1-1, with a tentative D call TRBD1 (5 bases). CDR1 is DFQATT, CDR2 SNEGSKA, per germline (reference sequence). There are 12 residues in the CDR3. V lost 6 bases and J 6 bases, leaving 14 bases between the germline ends. CDR3 bases: TGCAGTGCCAGGGTGAGGGACGCTGAAGCTTTCTTT. The encoded protein is CSARVRDAEAFF.

This clonotype was seen a handful of times. This sequence joins TRBV7-9 and TRBJ2-7; D is uncertain. The CDR3 is made up of 11 amino acids. Deletions cut 5 bases from V and 6 bases from J, with 8 bases between. Germline assignment: CDR1 SEHNR and CDR2 FQNEAQ (reference sequence). The CDR3 DNA reads TGTGCCAGCAGCCCCGGCGGCGAGCAGTACGTC. This codes for CASSPGGEQYV.

The V and J genes are TRBV6-1 and TRBJ2-7, with D maybe TRBD2 (5 bases). V lost 5 bases to trimming and J lost 3 bases, with 17 bases between them. This CDR3 has 15 amino acids. CDR1 is MNHNS, CDR2 SASEGT, per germline. The CDR3, as DNA: TGTGCCAGCAGTCCCCGCGGGCCGGGAAGCTACGAGCAGTACTTC. Translated, it gives CASSPRGPGSYEQYF.

This clonotype came up a few times. The chain uses TRBV3-1 and TRBJ2-1; TRBD2 might be the D (6 bases). V lost 0 bases, J lost 7 bases, and 13 bases lay in between. Looked up from germline, CDR1 is LGHDT and CDR2 is YNNKEL (reference sequence). The CDR3 has 15 residues. CDR3 sequence: CASSQDRRRGNEQFF. CDR3 bases: TGTGCCAGCAGCCAAGATCGGCGCCGGGGGAATGAGCAGTTCTTC.

In its sample, this clonotype was seen a few times. The CDR3 loop is CASSFSLVQAGELFF. CDR3 nucleotide sequence: TGCGCCAGCAGCTTCTCTTTGGTACAGGCCGGGGAGCTGTTTTTT. The rearrangement uses TRBV5-1 and TRBJ2-2; possibly TRBD1 for D (5 bases). CDR1 and CDR2 (germline): SGHRS, YFSETQ. V lost 2 bases and J 6 bases, leaving 14 bases between the germline ends. There are 15 residues in the CDR3.

The chain is built from TRBV7-2 and TRBJ1-5; D is uncertain. The CDR3 loop spans 17 amino acids. Germline-derived CDR1 and CDR2 are SGHTA and FQGNSA. The ends were cut back, 1 base at V and 0 bases at J, with 13 bases in the middle. The CDR3 reads CASSLGAKHYSNQPQHF. DNA for the CDR3: TGTGCCAGCAGCTTAGGCGCCAAACACTATAGCAATCAGCCCCAGCATTTT.

The rearrangement uses TRBV6-5 and TRBJ1-1, with D perhaps TRBD1 (5 bases). The CDR3 is 14 amino acids. CDR1 and CDR2 (germline): MNHEY, SVGAGI. V lost 2 bases, J lost 3 bases, and 10 bases lay in between. The CDR3 DNA follows: TGTGCCAGCAGTTACGGGGGGTCGTACACTGAAGCTTTCTTT. Translated, it gives CASSYGGSYTEAFF.

The sample holds one count of this clonotype. This chain uses TRBV30 with TRBJ2-7; TRBD1 is a possible D gene (6 bases). Looked up from germline, CDR1 is GTSNPN and CDR2 is SVGIG (reference sequence). The V gene lost 0 bases and the J gene lost 4 bases, with 13 bases spanning the gap. The CDR3 consists of 14 residues. The CDR3 DNA reads as TGTGCCTGGAGTGTAACAGGGAAGCTTTACGAGCAGTACTTC. Residues: CAWSVTGKLYEQYF.